These 21 T cell receptor beta chains came from one sample sequenced in a study of T cell responses to AZD1222 COVID-19 vaccine. The data were produced by immunoSEQ multiplex PCR, yet TCRdb's version contains in-frame clones alone and is incomplete. The sample has some 100,000 clones, around nine tenths seen once. The sample in question was peripheral blood, obtained on day 0 of AZD1222 vaccination. The receptors shown here come from an adult in good health.

This rearrangement joins TRBV27 to TRBJ2-7; D is undetermined. Between the trimmed V and J ends, which lost 7 bases and 2 bases, there was a span of 15 bases. Germline V CDR1 and CDR2: MNHEY, SMNVEV (reference sequence). There are 14 residues in the CDR3. The CDR3 DNA sequence: TGTGCCAGCACTCCCCAGGAACCAACCTACGAGCAGTACTTC. Its translation: CASTPQEPTYEQYF.

The chain carries TRBV7-9 and TRBJ2-7, with D tentatively TRBD1 (7 bases). The V end was cut by 5 bases, the J end by 1 base, with 15 bases between. This CDR3 contains 15 residues. Germline V gene data show CDR1 as SEHNR and CDR2 as FQNEAQ (reference sequence). CDR3 DNA: TGTGCCAGCAGCCCGGGGGCAGGGGGGTCCTACGAGCAGTACTTC. It specifies CASSPGAGGSYEQYF.

This clone was counted a single time. This sequence joins TRBV4-1 and TRBJ2-3; D gene ambiguous. Between the trimmed V and J ends, which lost 4 bases and 3 bases, there was a span of 8 bases. The CDR3 covers 13 residues. CDR1 and CDR2 from the germline V gene are MGHRA and YSYEKL. CDR3 nucleotide sequence: TGCGCCAGCAGCCTTTCCGTAACAGATACGCAGTATTTT. Its protein product is CASSLSVTDTQYF.

This chain uses TRBV11-2 with TRBJ1-2; weak D call: TRBD1 (6 bases). This CDR3 is 13 amino acids long. V was cut by 1 base and J by 6 bases, with 9 bases left in between. Germline loops: CDR1 SGHAT, CDR2 FQNNGV. DNA of the CDR3: TGTGCCAGCAGCTTAGGGACAGTCGATGGCTACACCTTC. Translated: CASSLGTVDGYTF.

The chain recombines TRBV5-4 with TRBJ2-3, with 8 bases identical to TRBD1. Germline assignment: CDR1 SGHNT and CDR2 YYREEE (reference sequence). The V and J ends lost 2 bases and 5 bases, in that order; junction bases with no gene match: 10. CDR3 size: 16 residues. Here the CDR3 reads CASSLGGTGVGDTQYF. The DNA for the CDR3 is TGTGCCAGCAGCTTAGGAGGGACAGGTGTTGGAGATACGCAGTATTTT.

V is TRBV9 and J is TRBJ2-7; D unclear. The CDR3 totals 12 residues. The V gene's germline CDR1 is SGDLS and CDR2 YYNGEE. Trimming took 1 base from V and 5 from J, leaving 7 bases between them. The CDR3, as DNA: TGTGCCAGCAGCGTATTGGGGAACGAGCAGTACTTC. Protein: CASSVLGNEQYF. Full variable domain (remainder filled in from reference TRBV9 and TRBJ2-7): DSGVTQTPKHLITATGQRVTLRCSPRSGDLSVYWYQQSLDQGLQFLIQYYNGEERAKGNILERFSAQQFPDLHSELNLSSLELGDSALYFCASSVLGNEQYFGPGTRLTVT.

CDR3 coding DNA: TGTGCCAGCAGCGACGGTTCCGGGAGGGCTCATTGGTACAATGAGCAGTTCTTC. Amino acids: CASSDGSGRAHWYNEQFF. V usage is TRBV7-9 and J usage is TRBJ2-1; 8 nucleotides line up with TRBD2. This CDR3 is built from 18 residues. CDR1 and CDR2 from the germline V gene are SEHNR and FQNEAQ (reference sequence). The V segment lost 5 bases and the J segment 4 bases; nucleotides outside the gene matches: 16. Full variable domain (rest looked up from reference TRBV7-9 and TRBJ2-1): DTGVSQNPRHKITKRGQNVTFRCDPISEHNRLYWYRQTLGQGPEFLTYFQNEAQLEKSRLLSDRFSAERPKGSFSTLEIQRTEQGDSAMYLCASSDGSGRAHWYNEQFFGPGTRLTVL.

V is TRBV12-3 or TRBV12-4 and J is TRBJ1-2, with 10 bases aligning to TRBD1. The CDR3 sequence is 13 residues long. V dropped 6 bases and J dropped 6; count of bases not matched to a gene: 4. The CDR3 loop reads CASRAGTGDGYTF. CDR3 DNA: TGTGCCAGCAGGGCCGGGACAGGGGATGGCTACACCTTC.

The genes are TRBV5-6 and TRBJ1-5, with a weak D call TRBD1 (5 bases). Trimming cost V 2 bases and J 1 base, with 7 bases left between them. Germline V gene data show CDR1 as SGHDT and CDR2 as YYEEEE. CDR3 length: 14 amino acids. The CDR3 DNA reads as TGTGCCAGCAGCTTTTGGGGGAGCAATCAGCCCCAGCATTTT. Encoded protein: CASSFWGSNQPQHF.

The chain couples TRBV12-3 or TRBV12-4 to TRBJ1-2; 8 bases map to TRBD1. V gave up 2 bases and J gave up 7 bases; unmatched junction bases: 0. The CDR3 runs 12 residues. CDR3 nucleotide sequence: TGTGCCAGCAGTTTACAGGGGGCTGGCTACACCTTC. Protein product: CASSLQGAGYTF.

The genes are TRBV28 and TRBJ1-2, with D possibly being TRBD1 (5 bases). V was shortened by 2 bases and J by 0 bases, with 16 bases between the two germline ends. Per the germline V gene, CDR1 is MDHEN and CDR2 is SYDVKM. The CDR3 totals 17 residues. The CDR3 reads CASSLVGGTLANYGYTF. The CDR3 bases are TGTGCCAGCAGTTTAGTTGGGGGGACCCTCGCTAACTATGGCTACACCTTC.

The rearrangement uses TRBV20-1 and TRBJ1-2; a weak D match, TRBD1 (6 bases). This CDR3 region has 13 residues. V dropped 3 bases and J dropped 8 bases, with 16 bases sitting between them. Germline V lookup: CDR1 DFQATT, CDR2 SNEGSKA (reference sequence). The CDR3 loop is CSASLWGAGGYTF. In DNA form, the CDR3 reads TGCAGTGCTAGTCTGTGGGGGGCTGGCGGCTACACCTTC.

The J gene is TRBJ1-4, the V gene TRBV9; tentative D call: TRBD1 (6 bases). The CDR3 sequence is 17 residues long. The V gene lost 0 bases and the J gene lost 10 bases, with 22 bases spanning the gap. CDR1 is SGDLS, CDR2 YYNGEE, per germline. The CDR3 sequence: CASSVGSGTTSQAKLFF. The CDR3 nucleotides read TGTGCCAGCAGCGTAGGCTCCGGGACAACGAGTCAGGCAAAACTGTTTTTT. Using reference TRBV9 and TRBJ1-4 for the parts outside the CDR3, the full variable domain is DSGVTQTPKHLITATGQRVTLRCSPRSGDLSVYWYQQSLDQGLQFLIQYYNGEERAKGNILERFSAQQFPDLHSELNLSSLELGDSALYFCASSVGSGTTSQAKLFFGSGTQLSVL.

V gene TRBV5-1 combines with J gene TRBJ1-6, with D uncertain. CDR3 length: 15 amino acids. V lost 1 base to trimming and J lost 1 base, with 6 bases between them. Germline loops: CDR1 SGHRS, CDR2 YFSETQ. CDR3 sequence (DNA): TGCGCCAGCAGCTTGTGGGAGTCCTATAATTCACCCCTCCACTTT. Translating gives CASSLWESYNSPLHF.

This chain uses TRBV7-3 with TRBJ2-2, with 8 bases that match TRBD1. The CDR3 extends over 15 amino acids. Germline V lookup: CDR1 SGHTA, CDR2 FQGTGA. V gave up 4 bases and J gave up 3 bases; unmatched junction bases: 4. This CDR3 is CASSSRDRYTGELFF. The CDR3 region has the DNA TGTGCCAGCAGCTCCCGGGACAGGTACACCGGGGAGCTGTTTTTT.

The chain has TRBV3-1 (or the pseudogene TRBV3-2) and TRBJ1-1; 7 bases map to TRBD1. CDR3 length: 15 amino acids. The J segment lost 1 base and the V segment lost 0 bases, leaving 2 bases of the junction unmatched. Per germline, CDR1 LGHDT and CDR2 YNNKEL (reference sequence). The DNA of the CDR3 is TGTGCCAGCAGCCAAGACCGACAGGGGAACACTGAAGCTTTCTTT. Translated, it gives CASSQDRQGNTEAFF.

The chain has TRBV28 and TRBJ2-5; 15 bases map to TRBD2. This CDR3 contains 15 residues. V gave up 5 bases and J gave up 4 bases; unmatched junction bases: 2. CDR1 is MDHEN, CDR2 SYDVKM, per germline. CDR3 DNA: TGTGCCAGCAGTGGACTAGCGGGGGGGCTAGAGACCCAGTACTTC. This encodes CASSGLAGGLETQYF.

The gene calls are TRBV9 and TRBJ1-1, with D unclear. This CDR3 has 13 residues. The ends were cut back, 0 bases at V and 0 bases at J, with 3 bases in the middle. The germline V gene has CDR1 SGDLS and CDR2 YYNGEE. Here the CDR3 DNA reads TGTGCCAGCAGCGTAGCTCTGAACACTGAAGCTTTCTTT. It translates to CASSVALNTEAFF.

In this sample, this clone turned up once. This sequence joins TRBV27 and TRBJ1-1; D call uncertain. V was clipped by 3 bases and J by 0 bases, with 5 bases between them. The CDR3 length is 13 residues. From germline, CDR1 is MNHEY and CDR2 SMNVEV (reference sequence). The CDR3, as DNA: TGTGCCAGCAGTTTTCTGGTGAACACTGAAGCTTTCTTT. This sequence encodes CASSFLVNTEAFF.

This chain uses TRBV28 with TRBJ2-6; D not certain. The CDR3 loop spans 17 amino acids. CDR1 MDHEN and CDR2 SYDVKM come from the germline V gene. V dropped 3 bases and J dropped 0 bases, with 12 bases sitting between them. In DNA form, the CDR3 reads TGTGCCAGCAGTTTTGAACACCTGAGCTCTGGGGCCAACGTCCTGACTTTC. Translating gives CASSFEHLSSGANVLTF.

The CDR3 DNA sequence: TGTGCCAGCAGTTTGGGGCCAAGCAATCAGCCCCAGCATTTT. It translates to CASSLGPSNQPQHF. The J gene is TRBJ1-5, the V gene TRBV27; a possible D gene is TRBD1 (5 bases). Trimming left V 3 bases short and J 1 base short, with 7 bases between. In germline, CDR1 is MNHEY, CDR2 SMNVEV (reference sequence). The CDR3 is made up of 14 amino acids.